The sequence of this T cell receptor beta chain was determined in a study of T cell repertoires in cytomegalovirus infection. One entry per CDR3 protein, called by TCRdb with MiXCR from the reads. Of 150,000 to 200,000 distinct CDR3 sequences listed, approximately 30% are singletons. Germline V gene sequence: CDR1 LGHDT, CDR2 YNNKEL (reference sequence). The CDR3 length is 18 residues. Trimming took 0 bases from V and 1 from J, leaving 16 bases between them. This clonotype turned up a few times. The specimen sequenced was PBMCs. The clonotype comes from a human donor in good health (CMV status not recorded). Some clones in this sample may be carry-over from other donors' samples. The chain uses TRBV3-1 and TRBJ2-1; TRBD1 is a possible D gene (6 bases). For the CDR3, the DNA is TGTGCCAGCAGCCAAGATTACAGGGTGATAAGTTCCTACAATGAGCAGTTCTTC. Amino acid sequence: CASSQDYRVISSYNEQFF.